One and the same sample provided the 21 T cell receptor beta chains below, sequenced in a study of blood T cell repertoires in COVID-19. TCRdb's table, derived via immunoSEQ multiplex PCR, lists solely in-frame clones and lacks some. The sample carries some 88,000 clones, over 80% recorded once. Sequenced material: peripheral blood. All receptors come from a human donor with active COVID-19. The donor label of this sample is uncertain.

This chain connects TRBV2 to TRBJ2-5, with 13 nucleotides matching TRBD2. V trimming: 4 bases; J trimming: 5 bases; junction bases outside the gene matches: 10. The CDR3 totals 17 residues. Looked up from germline, CDR1 is SNHLY and CDR2 is FYNNEI. CDR3 in amino acids: CASSGTSGGAEGETQYF. CDR3 bases: TGTGCCAGCAGTGGGACTAGCGGGGGAGCCGAGGGGGAGACCCAGTACTTC.

This chain's CDR3 is CASSPPNREAYEQYF. Here the CDR3 DNA reads TGCGCCAGCAGCCCACCCAACAGGGAAGCCTACGAGCAGTACTTC. V and J are TRBV4-1 and TRBJ2-7; D is perhaps TRBD1 (6 bases). Germline CDR1 is MGHRA and CDR2 is YSYEKL. V gave up 4 bases and J gave up 2 bases, with 15 bases separating them. The CDR3 runs to 15 residues.

V usage is TRBV14 and J usage is TRBJ1-2, with D tentatively TRBD1 (5 bases). The CDR3 consists of 13 residues. V was pared by 2 bases and J by 2 bases, with 6 bases between. The germline gives CDR1 SGHDN, CDR2 FVKESK. The CDR3 DNA follows: TGTGCCAGCAGCCAATACAGGAACTATGGCTACACCTTC. It codes for CASSQYRNYGYTF.

In this sample, this clone turned up a few times. The CDR3 spells CASRGGLDQPQHF. CDR3 sequence (DNA): TGCGCCAGCAGAGGGGGTCTCGATCAGCCCCAGCATTTT. V usage is TRBV5-1 and J usage is TRBJ1-5, with D possibly being TRBD1 (6 bases). Per germline, CDR1 SGHRS and CDR2 YFSETQ. Trimming cost V 5 bases and J 5 bases, with 11 bases left between them. CDR3 length: 13 residues.

V gene TRBV5-1 combines with J gene TRBJ2-3; 10 bases are a match to TRBD1. The CDR3 spans 16 residues. CDR1 and CDR2 from the germline V gene are SGHRS and YFSETQ. Trimming at V came to 2 bases and at J to 1 base, leaving 4 bases not matched to a gene. Here the CDR3 reads CASSFSGTGGTDTQYF. The DNA of the CDR3 is TGCGCCAGCAGCTTCTCCGGGACAGGGGGCACAGATACGCAGTATTTT. Full variable domain (remainder filled in from reference TRBV5-1 and TRBJ2-3): KAGVTQTPRYLIKTRGQQVTLSCSPISGHRSVSWYQQTPGQGLQFLFEYFSETQRNKGNFPGRFSGRQFSNSRSEMNVSTLELGDSALYLCASSFSGTGGTDTQYFGPGTRLTVL.

The chain links TRBV4-2 to TRBJ2-2; the match to TRBD1 covers 10 bases. The CDR3 totals 15 residues. J lost 6 bases, V lost 1 base, and 2 bases had no gene match. CDR1 and CDR2 (germline): LGHNA, YNFKEQ. CDR3 sequence reads: CASSQGQGASGELFF. The CDR3 DNA reads as TGTGCCAGCAGCCAAGGACAGGGGGCCTCCGGGGAGCTGTTTTTT.

The gene calls are TRBV6-5 and TRBJ1-1; 7 nucleotides line up with TRBD1. Per germline, CDR1 MNHEY and CDR2 SVGAGI. This CDR3 region has 15 residues. V lost 5 bases to trimming and J lost 6 bases; unmatched junction nucleotides: 12. The chain's CDR3 is CASSHRQGGISEAFF. The CDR3 nucleotides read TGTGCCAGCAGTCACCGACAGGGAGGCATATCTGAAGCTTTCTTT.

This chain connects TRBV5-6 to TRBJ2-7; TRBD2 might be the D (6 bases). The CDR3 is 14 residues long. The V gene lost 8 bases and the J gene lost 2 bases, with 17 bases spanning the gap. CDR1 and CDR2 (germline): SGHDT, YYEEEE. The CDR3 DNA is TGTGCCAGTGTGGCGGGGATGGACCCCTACGAGCAGTACTTC. Translating gives CASVAGMDPYEQYF.

This chain links TRBV5-6 with TRBJ2-2; 7 bases match TRBD1. Germline values: CDR1 SGHDT, CDR2 YYEEEE. The CDR3 has 14 residues. V lost 4 bases, J lost 7 bases, and 7 bases stayed unmatched. CDR3 in DNA: TGTGCCAGCAGCCCAAGACAGGGAGTCGGGGAGCTGTTTTTT. Translated, it gives CASSPRQGVGELFF.

This chain's CDR3 is CASSAPGLAGGSSYEQYF. In nucleotides, the CDR3 is TGTGCCAGCAGCGCGCCGGGACTAGCGGGGGGGAGCTCCTACGAGCAGTACTTC. The rearrangement joins TRBV3-1 (or the pseudogene TRBV3-2) to TRBJ2-7; 16 positions agree with TRBD2. The V gene's germline CDR1 is LGHDT and CDR2 YNNKEL (reference sequence). The CDR3 has 18 residues. With V trimmed by 5 bases and J by 0 bases, 7 bases remained unmatched.

The chain uses TRBV6-5 and TRBJ1-1; D is perhaps TRBD1 (5 bases). The CDR3 extends over 14 amino acids. The V end was cut by 6 bases, the J end by 3 bases, with 14 bases between. CDR1 and CDR2 (germline): MNHEY, SVGAGI. In DNA, the CDR3 is TGTGCCAGCAGCCCCATGGGGGGGGACACTGAAGCTTTCTTT. Encoded protein: CASSPMGGDTEAFF.

The rearrangement joins TRBV29-1 to TRBJ1-2; D is possibly TRBD1 (5 bases). Between the trimmed V and J ends, which lost 4 bases and 4 bases, there was a span of 10 bases. Germline loops: CDR1 SQVTM, CDR2 ANQGSEA. CDR3 length: 12 residues. In DNA form, the CDR3 reads TGCAGCGTTGTTTTACAGGTCTATGGCTACACCTTC. Protein sequence: CSVVLQVYGYTF.

The chain is built from TRBV5-1 and TRBJ2-2; TRBD2 is a possible D gene (7 bases). Between the trimmed V and J ends, which lost 5 bases and 4 bases, there was a span of 12 bases. This CDR3 has 14 residues. Germline CDR1 is SGHRS and CDR2 is YFSETQ. The CDR3 DNA reads as TGCGCCAGCAGGCACAGGGAGGGCACCGGGGAGCTGTTTTTT. Amino acid sequence: CASRHREGTGELFF.

The V and J genes are TRBV6-2 or TRBV6-3 and TRBJ1-4, with a weak D call TRBD1 (5 bases). The ends were cut back, 2 bases at V and 12 bases at J, with 19 bases in the middle. The CDR3 has 15 residues. Per germline, CDR1 MNHEY and CDR2 SVGEGT. CDR3 loop: CASSYPPNRNVQLFF. CDR3 sequence (DNA): TGTGCCAGCAGTTACCCACCTAACAGGAATGTACAACTGTTTTTT.

J is TRBJ2-7 and V is TRBV25-1; the D gene is possibly TRBD2 (6 bases). Per germline, CDR1 MGHDK and CDR2 SYGVNS. V lost 3 bases and J lost 2, with 20 bases in between. This CDR3 spans 17 amino acids. CDR3 nucleotide sequence: TGTGCCAGCAGTGACCCCGCGGAGGGCCAAGGGGCCTACGAGCAGTACTTC. The encoded protein is CASSDPAEGQGAYEQYF.

The chain joins TRBV5-5 to TRBJ2-1, with a weak D call TRBD2 (6 bases). CDR1 and CDR2 from the germline V gene are SGHKS and YYEKEE (reference sequence). The CDR3 is made up of 13 amino acids. V lost 4 bases and J lost 12, with 17 bases in between. The CDR3 region has the DNA TGTGCCAGCAGCGTCCCCCGGGACTCCCGGCAGTTCTTC. Its translation is CASSVPRDSRQFF.

The table lists this clone with a count of one. The rearrangement uses TRBV6-5 and TRBJ1-1; D is undetermined. This CDR3 has 13 amino acids. Trimming cost V 5 bases and J 0 bases, with 7 bases left between them. The germline V gene has CDR1 MNHEY and CDR2 SVGAGI. Written as DNA, the CDR3 is TGTGCCAGCAGTACAGACATGAACACTGAAGCTTTCTTT. Encoded protein: CASSTDMNTEAFF.

This clone was counted once. V is TRBV27 and J is TRBJ2-1, with D possibly being TRBD2 (6 bases). In germline, CDR1 is MNHEY, CDR2 SMNVEV (reference sequence). The CDR3 is 13 residues long. Between the trimmed V and J ends, which lost 5 bases and 8 bases, there was a span of 13 bases. The DNA for the CDR3 is TGTGCCAGCAGTCCCACTAGCCCCTATGAGCAGTTCTTC. Its protein product is CASSPTSPYEQFF.

The table lists this clone with a few counts. The gene calls are TRBV7-9 and TRBJ2-7; 10 bases map to TRBD2. CDR1 is SEHNR, CDR2 FQNEAQ, per germline (reference sequence). Trimming took 2 bases from V and 5 from J; bases not matched to a gene: 6. This CDR3 contains 15 residues. The CDR3 DNA reads as TGTGCCAGCAGCTTACGAGCGGGGGGGCCGGACGAGCAGTACTTC. Residues: CASSLRAGGPDEQYF. The full variable domain, rest sourced from reference TRBV7-9 and TRBJ2-7, is DTGVSQNPRHKITKRGQNVTFRCDPISEHNRLYWYRQTLGQGPEFLTYFQNEAQLEKSRLLSDRFSAERPKGSFSTLEIQRTEQGDSAMYLCASSLRAGGPDEQYFGPGTRLTVT.

The table lists this clone with a few counts. V is TRBV24-1 and J is TRBJ2-2; 9 bases are a match to TRBD1. Unmatched junction bases numbered 3, after V lost 1 base and J lost 4 bases. Germline V lookup: CDR1 KGHDR, CDR2 SFDVKD. CDR3 length equals 16 residues. The CDR3 DNA sequence: TGTGCCACCAGTGATTTCGAGACAGGGGGCACCGGGGAGCTGTTTTTT. Residues: CATSDFETGGTGELFF.

The chain has TRBV6-5 and TRBJ2-2; a weak D match, TRBD1 (6 bases). The CDR3 has 15 residues. Germline V gene data show CDR1 as MNHEY and CDR2 as SVGAGI. The V gene lost 6 bases and the J gene lost 1 base, with 12 bases spanning the gap. This CDR3 reads CASSPTGMNTGELFF. CDR3 sequence (DNA): TGTGCCAGCAGCCCCACAGGGATGAACACCGGGGAGCTGTTTTTT.